The 4 T cell receptor beta chains given below trace back to one sample, sequenced in a study of human T cells and chemical hapten exposure. Via MiXCR, TCRdb re-called the RACE reads, giving one row per CDR3 protein. The repertoire has about 84,000 distinct CDR3 sequences, 10% to 13% of them found once; the top ten carry about 3.5%. The time point is: patch test 3, about 24 weeks after DPC sensitization. Treatment here: therapeutic diphenylcyclopropenone sensitization with weekly scalp DPC. This sample comprised whole blood, obtained in connection with sensitization to the hapten diphenylcyclopropenone (DPC). All receptors derive from a woman between 45 and 65 years old with alopecia areata. Some clones in this sample may be carry-over from other donors' samples.

In this sample, this clonotype turned up many times. The V call is TRBV18, the J call TRBJ2-3; D is perhaps TRBD2 (6 bases). The CDR3 is 16 residues long. V lost 2 bases and J 0 bases, leaving 12 bases between the germline ends. Germline V gene sequence: CDR1 KGHSH, CDR2 LQKENI. The CDR3 is CASSPKLAASTDTQYF. DNA for the CDR3: TGTGCCAGCTCACCAAAACTAGCAGCTAGCACAGATACGCAGTATTTT.

The chain is built from TRBV28 and TRBJ2-3; TRBD1 might be the D (6 bases). Germline-derived CDR1 and CDR2 are MDHEN and SYDVKM. This CDR3 has 14 residues. V was shortened by 5 bases and J by 6 bases, with 15 bases between the two germline ends. CDR3: CASSSTGDRDTQYF. DNA of the CDR3: TGTGCCAGCAGTAGTACCGGTGACAGGGATACGCAGTATTTT.

This clonotype was recorded at least ten times. V and J are TRBV18 and TRBJ2-6; D is possibly TRBD2 (5 bases). CDR3 length equals 16 residues. Trimming left V 2 bases short and J 1 base short, with 9 bases between. In germline, CDR1 is KGHSH, CDR2 LQKENI. The CDR3 spells CASSPARGSGANVLTF. Here the CDR3 DNA reads TGTGCCAGCTCACCAGCAAGAGGGTCTGGGGCCAACGTCCTGACTTTC.

This clonotype was recorded many times. The chain recombines TRBV7-6 with TRBJ2-7; D is unclear. V was clipped by 4 bases and J by 0 bases, with 10 bases between them. Germline CDR1 is SGHVS and CDR2 is FNYEAQ. The CDR3 runs 14 residues. This CDR3 reads CASSSRSVSYEQYF. CDR3 bases: TGTGCCAGCAGCTCGCGATCAGTCTCCTACGAGCAGTACTTC.